Below, 4 T cell receptor beta chains from the same sample are listed, as sequenced in a study of cytomegalovirus exposure and HLA in healthy donors. Assay: immunoSEQ multiplex PCR; the TCRdb copy retains only in-frame clones and omits some. The sample holds 100,000 to 120,000 clones, approximately 90% seen once. Sequenced material: PBMCs. The source of these receptors is a young woman in good health and CMV-seropositive.

The V gene is TRBV6-1, the J gene TRBJ1-1; D is ambiguous. Trimming shortened V by 7 bases and J by 0 bases, and 9 bases separated the two germline ends. The CDR3 runs to 13 residues. The V gene's germline CDR1 is MNHNS and CDR2 SASEGT. For the CDR3, the DNA is TGTGCCAGCACGACGGGGTTGAACACTGAAGCTTTCTTT. Amino acids: CASTTGLNTEAFF.

This clone was counted a few times. The chain couples TRBV5-1 to TRBJ1-6; D call uncertain. Germline V gene data show CDR1 as SGHRS and CDR2 as YFSETQ. The V gene lost 0 bases and the J gene lost 6 bases, with 13 bases spanning the gap. The CDR3 spans 16 residues. This chain's CDR3 is CASSLVEVSPNSPLHF. Here the CDR3 DNA reads TGCGCCAGCAGCTTGGTGGAGGTCTCACCTAATTCACCCCTCCACTTT.

The chain carries TRBV5-1 and TRBJ1-4, with unresolved D. Trimming cost V 5 bases and J 4 bases, with 15 bases left between them. CDR3 size: 15 residues. Per the germline V gene, CDR1 is SGHRS and CDR2 is YFSETQ. The CDR3 sequence is CASRLQTGGNEKLFF. CDR3 bases: TGCGCCAGCAGACTTCAGACGGGTGGTAATGAAAAACTGTTTTTT.

This chain uses TRBV13 with TRBJ2-1; TRBD2 matches 12 bases. Germline V gene lookup returns CDR1 PRHDT and CDR2 FYEKMQ (reference sequence). The CDR3 runs to 15 residues. The V and J ends lost 3 bases and 9 bases, in that order; junction bases with no gene match: 6. CDR3 coding DNA: TGTGCCAGCAGCTTCTTCCTAGCGGGAGGGAGTGAGCAGTTCTTC. Translating gives CASSFFLAGGSEQFF.